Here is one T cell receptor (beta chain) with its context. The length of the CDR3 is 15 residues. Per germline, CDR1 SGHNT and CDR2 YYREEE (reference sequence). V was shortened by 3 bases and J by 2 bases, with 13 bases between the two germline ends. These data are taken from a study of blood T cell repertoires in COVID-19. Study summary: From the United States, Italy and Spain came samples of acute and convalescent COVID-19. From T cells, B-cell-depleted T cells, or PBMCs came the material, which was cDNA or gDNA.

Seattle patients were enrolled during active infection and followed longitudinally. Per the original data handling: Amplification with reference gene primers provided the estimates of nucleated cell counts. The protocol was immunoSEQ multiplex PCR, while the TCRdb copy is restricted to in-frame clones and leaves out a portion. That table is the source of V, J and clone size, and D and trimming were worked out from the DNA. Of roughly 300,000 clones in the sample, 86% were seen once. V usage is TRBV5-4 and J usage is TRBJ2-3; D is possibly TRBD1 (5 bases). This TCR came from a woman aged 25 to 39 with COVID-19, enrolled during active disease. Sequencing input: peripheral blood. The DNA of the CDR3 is TGTGCCAGCAGCTCTCCGACAGAGATCACAGATACGCAGTATTTT. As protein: CASSSPTEITDTQYF.